These T cell receptor beta chains were read from a single sample in a study of T cell responses to AZD1222 COVID-19 vaccine. TCRdb keeps only in-frame clones here, not all; method: immunoSEQ multiplex PCR. This repertoire shows 100,000 to 130,000 clones, around nine tenths found once; its top ten account for 6.2%. Sample: peripheral blood, taken 28 days after the second AZD1222 dose. All receptors derive from an adult who received the AZD1222 COVID-19 vaccine. CDR3s include the opening cysteine and the closing phenylalanine or tryptophan. The order of the fields is J gene, V gene, D gene, clone size, CDR3 DNA, CDR3 protein. D genes are given only for firm matches. For some rows the clone size is stated as once, few or many, or as a class when expanded; others skip it.

TRBJ1-1 | TRBV4-2 | - | - | TGTGCCAGCAGCCAAGAACCGGGTGGGGCTGAAGCTTTCTTT | CASSQEPGGAEAFF
TRBJ2-1 | TRBV7-9 | - | - | TGTGCCAGCAGCTTAGGGGGTGAGCAGTTCTTC | CASSLGGEQFF
TRBJ2-5 | TRBV6-5 | - | few | TGTGCCAGTTCCTACCATGAAGAAGGGTCGGAGACCCAGTACTTC | CASSYHEEGSETQYF
TRBJ1-5 | TRBV2 | TRBD1 | - | TGTGCCAGCAGCCCCGGGACAGGGAATCAGCCCCAGCATTTT | CASSPGTGNQPQHF
TRBJ2-7 | TRBV10-1 | TRBD2 | - | TGCGCCAGCAGTGGAGGTAGCGGGGCCTCCTACGAGCAGTACTTC | CASSGGSGASYEQYF
TRBJ1-5 | TRBV21-1 | - | - | TGTGCCACTGCTGGTCACAAGGATAGCAATCAGCCCCAGCATTTT | CATAGHKDSNQPQHF
TRBJ1-1 | TRBV6-5 | - | once | TGTGCCAGCAGGGGACTTAGGAACACTGAAGCTTTCTTT | CASRGLRNTEAFF
TRBJ2-1 | TRBV4-3 | TRBD2 | once | TGCGCCAGCAGCCCCGGGACTAGTGCCAATGAGCAGTTCTTC | CASSPGTSANEQFF
TRBJ2-3 | TRBV12-5 | TRBD1 | - | TGTGCTAGTGGTTCCGGGACAGATTCGATGGCGCAGTATTTT | CASGSGTDSMAQYF
TRBJ1-5 | TRBV2 | - | - | TGTGCCAGCAGTGAAGCGAGCCAGAGCAATCAGCCCCAGCATTTT | CASSEASQSNQPQHF
TRBJ1-4 | TRBV6-5 | - | - | TGTGCCAGCAGTCCGGACCGGGAAAAACTGTTTTTT | CASSPDREKLFF
TRBJ1-4 | TRBV6-2/TRBV6-3 | - | - | TGTGCCAGCAGTCCCCGGGACGTAGCAACTAATGAAAAACTGTTTTTT | CASSPRDVATNEKLFF
TRBJ1-5 | TRBV19 | - | - | TGTGCCAGTAGTAGGACGACGTTTACCAATCAGCCCCAGCATTTT | CASSRTTFTNQPQHF
TRBJ1-1 | TRBV12-2 | - | - | TGTGCAAGTCGCAGAAGAAAGGGGGAGAGTGAAGCTTTCTTT | CASRRRKGESEAFF
TRBJ2-2 | TRBV9 | - | - | TGTGCCAGCATCGCTTTATCTAGAGACAACACCGGGGAGCTGTTTTTT | CASIALSRDNTGELFF
TRBJ2-6 | TRBV6-1 | - | - | TGTGCCAGCAGTGGACAAGGGTTGGGTGGGGCCAACGTCCTGACTTTC | CASSGQGLGGANVLTF
TRBJ1-1 | TRBV7-9 | - | - | TGTGCCAGCAGCTTAGAGGACCGGAAAGCTTTCTTT | CASSLEDRKAFF
TRBJ1-3 | TRBV7-8 | - | - | TGTGCCAGCAGACCAGCACGTAGGACAGCCTCTGGAAACACCATATATTTT | CASRPARRTASGNTIYF